These 16 T cell receptor beta chains share one sample of origin, sequenced in a study of control samples from healthy donors and cancer patients. Some clones are missing from TCRdb's copy, which holds only in-frame ones; the method was immunoSEQ multiplex PCR. The sample carries roughly 180,000 clones, 75% to 95% recorded once. Specimen: blood. The receptors shown here come from a woman aged 35 to 49 in good health.

V gene TRBV2 combines with J gene TRBJ2-7; D ambiguous. The V end lost 6 bases, the J end lost 6 bases, and 9 bases lay between the germline ends. Germline lookup yields CDR1 SNHLY and CDR2 FYNNEI. The CDR3 loop spans 11 amino acids. DNA for the CDR3: TGTGCCAGCAGAATCGGCGTCGAGCAGTACTTC. This gives the protein CASRIGVEQYF.

The J gene is TRBJ2-3, the V gene TRBV29-1, with D perhaps matching TRBD2 (6 bases). The germline CDR1 and CDR2 sequences are SQVTM and ANQGSEA. This CDR3 has 12 residues. V was clipped by 4 bases and J by 2 bases, with 7 bases between them. This chain's CDR3 is CSVGGTTDTQYF. The CDR3 DNA follows: TGCAGCGTTGGCGGGACCACAGATACGCAGTATTTT.

This sequence joins TRBV11-2 and TRBJ2-5; 10 nucleotides match TRBD2. The CDR3 consists of 16 residues. Germline values: CDR1 SGHAT, CDR2 FQNNGV. The V and J ends lost 5 bases and 5 bases, in that order; junction bases with no gene match: 11. The CDR3 bases are TGTGCCAGCAGCGCCGACAGCGGGGGGGCCGCGGAGACCCAGTACTTC. Amino acids: CASSADSGGAAETQYF.

The CDR3 DNA is TGTGCCAGCTCACCACCGGGGGGAGGAGATACGCAGTATTTT. It encodes CASSPPGGGDTQYF. The chain employs TRBV18 and TRBJ2-3; D might be TRBD2 (6 bases). Trimming removed 0 bases at V and 5 bases at J, with 9 bases between. The germline gives CDR1 KGHSH, CDR2 LQKENI. The length of the CDR3 is 14 residues.

V is TRBV5-1 and J is TRBJ1-2; 10 positions agree with TRBD1. After removal of 6 bases from V and 3 bases from J, the junction contained 5 bases not matched to a gene. CDR1 and CDR2 from the germline V gene are SGHRS and YFSETQ. This CDR3 has 14 amino acids. The CDR3: CASNPGQGDYGYTF. The DNA of the CDR3 is TGCGCCAGCAATCCAGGACAGGGGGACTATGGCTACACCTTC.

V and J are TRBV13 and TRBJ1-1, with unresolved D. Trimming took off 1 base at V and 6 bases at J, with 9 bases between the two ends. CDR1 and CDR2 (germline): PRHDT, FYEKMQ (reference sequence). This CDR3 is 13 amino acids long. The CDR3 region is CASSLVSEPEAFF. DNA for the CDR3: TGTGCCAGCAGCTTAGTGTCAGAGCCTGAAGCTTTCTTT. Variable domain in full (rest from reference TRBV13 and TRBJ1-1): AAGVIQSPRHLIKEKRETATLKCYPIPRHDTVYWYQQGPGQDPQFLISFYEKMQSDKGSIPDRFSAQQFSDYHSELNMSSLELGDSALYFCASSLVSEPEAFFGQGTRLTVV.

V is TRBV2 and J is TRBJ1-5; 12 nucleotides agree with TRBD1. CDR3 length: 16 residues. V was pared by 6 bases and J by 7 bases, with 10 bases of the junction left unmatched. Germline assignment: CDR1 SNHLY and CDR2 FYNNEI. Here the CDR3 reads CASRSRAGTGGQPQHF. The CDR3 DNA follows: TGTGCCAGCAGATCCCGAGCCGGGACAGGGGGCCAGCCCCAGCATTTT.

The rearrangement links TRBV12-3 or TRBV12-4 to TRBJ1-2; weak D call: TRBD1 (6 bases). This CDR3 has 13 amino acids. Trimming cost V 3 bases and J 8 bases, with 13 bases left between them. DNA for the CDR3: TGTGCCAGCAGTTTTGGGGCAGGGGTAGGCTACACCTTC. Protein product: CASSFGAGVGYTF.

This chain connects TRBV5-1 to TRBJ1-2; maybe TRBD1 (5 bases). V gave up 4 bases and J gave up 10 bases, with 14 bases separating them. CDR3 size: 12 residues. The germline V gene has CDR1 SGHRS and CDR2 YFSETQ. The CDR3 loop is CASSGQGAYYTF. The CDR3 DNA reads TGCGCCAGCAGCGGCCAGGGCGCCTACTACACCTTC. Supplemented by reference TRBV5-1 and TRBJ1-2, the full variable domain reads KAGVTQTPRYLIKTRGQQVTLSCSPISGHRSVSWYQQTPGQGLQFLFEYFSETQRNKGNFPGRFSGRQFSNSRSEMNVSTLELGDSALYLCASSGQGAYYTFGSGTRLTVV.

V gene TRBV21-1 combines with J gene TRBJ2-1. TRBV21-1 is a recognized pseudogene. This CDR3 region has 9 residues. The CDR3 sequence: CASSGEQFF. DNA of the CDR3: TGTGCCAGCAGCGGTGAGCAGTTCTTC.

A few counts support this clone. The chain carries TRBV29-1 and TRBJ2-5; 8 nucleotides line up with TRBD2. The CDR3 extends over 12 amino acids. CDR1 SQVTM and CDR2 ANQGSEA come from the germline V gene. Trimming cost V 4 bases and J 4 bases; bases outside gene matches: 2. CDR3 sequence (DNA): TGCAGCGTTGGGGCGGGGGGAGAGACCCAGTACTTC. Translating gives CSVGAGGETQYF.

This chain joins TRBV2 and TRBJ2-7, with 10 bases aligning to TRBD1. The CDR3 length is 13 residues. With V trimmed by 7 bases and J by 5 bases, 5 bases remained unmatched. Per germline, CDR1 SNHLY and CDR2 FYNNEI. The CDR3 sequence: CASIRDRGHEQYF. The DNA for the CDR3 is TGTGCCAGCATCCGGGACAGGGGCCACGAGCAGTACTTC.

The rearrangement uses TRBV5-1 and TRBJ2-1; tentatively, D is TRBD2 (6 bases). CDR1 is SGHRS and CDR2 is YFSETQ in the germline V gene. Trimming shortened V by 3 bases and J by 6 bases, and 16 bases separated the two germline ends. This CDR3 is built from 15 residues. The DNA of the CDR3 is TGCGCCAGCAGCTCCGGGACTCCGACCCTCAATGAGCAGTTCTTC. It translates to CASSSGTPTLNEQFF.

This sequence joins TRBV7-2 and TRBJ1-2; unclear D gene. This CDR3 comprises 15 residues. Germline V lookup: CDR1 SGHTA, CDR2 FQGNSA. The V end was cut by 1 base, the J end by 4 bases, with 13 bases between. CDR3 in DNA: TGTGCCAGCAGCTTAGTTGTGGGGATTGGCTATGGCTACACCTTC. Translated, it gives CASSLVVGIGYGYTF.

V is TRBV7-9 and J is TRBJ2-7; TRBD1 matches at 12 bases. J lost 6 bases, V lost 4 bases, and 4 bases had no gene match. CDR1 and CDR2 (germline): SEHNR, FQNEAQ (reference sequence). The CDR3 is 14 residues long. Written as DNA, the CDR3 is TGTGCCAGCAGCTACCGGGACAGGGGGCCCGAGCAGTACTTC. Translation: CASSYRDRGPEQYF.

The V gene is TRBV7-3, the J gene TRBJ2-3, with 10 bases lining up with TRBD2. Germline CDR1 and CDR2: SGHTA and FQGTGA. Trimming cost V 5 bases and J 2 bases; bases outside gene matches: 7. The CDR3 is 16 amino acids. The CDR3 region has the DNA TGTGCCAGCAGCCTAAATAGCGGGGGGAACACAGATACGCAGTATTTT. It is translated as CASSLNSGGNTDTQYF.